The 32 T cell receptor beta chains listed next were all sequenced from one sample in a study of blood T cell repertoires in COVID-19. Only in-frame clones appear in the TCRdb table, and some are missing; sequencing was by immunoSEQ multiplex PCR. The sample carries approximately 180,000 clones, approximately 85% recorded once. What was sequenced was peripheral blood. The receptors derive from a human donor with active or convalescent COVID-19. The donor label of this sample is uncertain.

This chain links TRBV19 with TRBJ2-5; D might be TRBD1 (5 bases). This CDR3 is 15 amino acids long. Looked up from germline, CDR1 is LNHDA and CDR2 is SQIVND (reference sequence). With 3 bases removed from V and 1 base from J, the gap between germline ends came to 12 bases. The CDR3 loop reads CASSIGQGSQETQYF. CDR3 coding DNA: TGTGCCAGTAGTATCGGTCAGGGTTCCCAAGAGACCCAGTACTTC.

The V gene is TRBV6-5, the J gene TRBJ2-7, with 7 bases aligning to TRBD2. CDR1 is MNHEY and CDR2 is SVGAGI in the germline V gene. The CDR3 spans 15 residues. Trimming took 6 bases from V and 7 from J; bases not matched to a gene: 15. The CDR3 DNA reads as TGTGCCAGCAGGAAAGGAGGGGCGGGAGAGGGGGAGCAGTACTTC. It encodes CASRKGGAGEGEQYF.

In the case of this clone: An end of the junction does not agree with germline; a read error may underlie this. This chain links TRBV7-9 with TRBJ1-2; 8 bases map to TRBD1. Germline V CDR1 and CDR2: SEHNR, FQNEAQ (reference sequence). The CDR3 sequence is 12 residues long. CDR3 protein: CASSLAGGDSAF. The DNA of the CDR3 is TGTGCCAGCAGCTTGGCAGGGGGCGATAGCGCCTTC.

This clone has a handful of counts. The genes are TRBV27 and TRBJ2-1, with 8 bases fitting TRBD1. Per the germline V gene, CDR1 is MNHEY and CDR2 is SMNVEV (reference sequence). Trimming cost V 3 bases and J 10 bases; bases outside gene matches: 5. This CDR3 is 13 amino acids long. CDR3 residues: CASSFRGLTEQFF. CDR3 in DNA: TGTGCCAGCAGTTTCAGGGGGCTGACAGAGCAGTTCTTC.

The V call is TRBV10-2, the J call TRBJ2-4; 8 bases match TRBD2. The CDR3 has 18 amino acids. From germline, CDR1 is WSHSY and CDR2 SAAADI. The V segment lost 3 bases and the J segment 0 bases; nucleotides outside the gene matches: 10. The CDR3 DNA follows: TGCGCCAGCAGTGATTGGGGACTAGTGGGACTAGCCAAAAACATTCAGTACTTC. Translating gives CASSDWGLVGLAKNIQYF.

The chain has TRBV29-1 and TRBJ2-7; the D gene is possibly TRBD1 (6 bases). The CDR3 has 13 residues. V dropped 1 base and J dropped 5 bases, with 12 bases sitting between them. CDR1 is SQVTM, CDR2 ANQGSEA, per germline. CDR3 nucleotide sequence: TGCAGCGTTGAAGGGGGGCAGGGGAACGAGCAGTACTTC. Translating it yields CSVEGGQGNEQYF.

This clone was picked up many times. The chain joins TRBV2 to TRBJ1-3; possibly TRBD1 for D (6 bases). The CDR3 spans 14 residues. Trimming stripped 4 bases from V and 8 bases from J, with 15 bases between. Germline V gene lookup returns CDR1 SNHLY and CDR2 FYNNEI. CDR3 sequence (DNA): TGTGCCAGCAGTGTCGCAGGGGCCGGGGACACCATATATTTT. This sequence encodes CASSVAGAGDTIYF.

The rearrangement links TRBV6-2 or TRBV6-3 to TRBJ1-5, with D maybe TRBD1 (6 bases). CDR1 and CDR2 from the germline V gene are MNHEY and SVGEGT. The V end was cut by 2 bases, the J end by 0 bases, with 17 bases between. The CDR3 runs to 18 residues. The CDR3 is CASSYVLQGPPSNQPQHF. The CDR3 region has the DNA TGTGCCAGCAGTTACGTGTTACAGGGACCCCCTAGCAATCAGCCCCAGCATTTT.

J is TRBJ2-3 and V is TRBV24-1, with TRBD2 matching over 7 bases. J lost 2 bases, V lost 1 base, and 8 bases had no gene match. Germline V gene lookup returns CDR1 KGHDR and CDR2 SFDVKD. The CDR3 extends over 17 amino acids. In nucleotides, the CDR3 is TGTGCCACCAGTGATTTTGGCCCGCGGGGGAACACAGATACGCAGTATTTT. This translates into CATSDFGPRGNTDTQYF.

A note on this clone: Compared with germline, one end of the junction differs, possibly owing to a read error. The DNA for the CDR3 is TGTGCTAGCAGCTTAAGGGCGGGAGGGCGCCACAATGAGCAGTTCTTC. This translates into CASSLRAGGRHNEQFF. The rearrangement uses TRBV7-7 and TRBJ2-1, with 9 bases aligning to TRBD2. The CDR3 sequence is 16 residues long. Germline CDR1 and CDR2: SSHAT and FNYEAQ (reference sequence).

The chain uses TRBV3-1 (or the pseudogene TRBV3-2) and TRBJ2-5; D unclear. The V and J ends lost 0 bases and 0 bases respectively, with 8 bases between them. CDR1 and CDR2 (germline): LGHDT, YNNKEL (reference sequence). The CDR3 covers 15 residues. As DNA, the CDR3 is TGTGCCAGCAGCCAAGATCTGTTGTACCAAGAGACCCAGTACTTC. Translating it yields CASSQDLLYQETQYF.

The V and J genes are TRBV7-6 and TRBJ1-5, with D tentatively TRBD1 (6 bases). CDR3 length equals 17 residues. The germline V gene has CDR1 SGHVS and CDR2 FNYEAQ. Deletions cut 4 bases from V and 0 bases from J, with 16 bases between. CDR3 DNA: TGTGCCAGCAGCTCCGCCGGGACACGGAATAGCAATCAGCCCCAGCATTTT. It translates to CASSSAGTRNSNQPQHF. The whole variable domain, filled in from reference TRBV7-6 and TRBJ1-5, reads GAGVSQSPRYKVTKRGQDVALRCDPISGHVSLYWYRQALGQGPEFLTYFNYEAQQDKSGLPNDRFSAERPEGSISTLTIQRTEQRDSAMYRCASSSAGTRNSNQPQHFGDGTRLSIL.

The sample holds a few counts of this clone. The chain employs TRBV2 and TRBJ1-2, with D maybe TRBD1 (6 bases). Looked up from germline, CDR1 is SNHLY and CDR2 is FYNNEI. This CDR3 contains 14 residues. Deletions cut 6 bases from V and 4 bases from J, with 15 bases between. CDR3 sequence (DNA): TGTGCCAGCAGGCCGGGTATAGGGGGCTATGGCTACACCTTC. It specifies CASRPGIGGYGYTF.

The V and J genes are TRBV9 and TRBJ1-1; D is unresolved. CDR3 length equals 14 residues. Trimming left V 0 bases short and J 2 bases short, with 8 bases between. Per germline, CDR1 SGDLS and CDR2 YYNGEE. The CDR3 DNA is TGTGCCAGCAGCGTAGGTCCAGATAACACTGAAGCTTTCTTT. Translation: CASSVGPDNTEAFF.

This clone showed up just once. The chain recombines TRBV5-1 with TRBJ2-2; no definite D call. The CDR3 sequence is 15 residues long. V lost 4 bases to trimming and J lost 3 bases, with 13 bases between them. Germline V gene data show CDR1 as SGHRS and CDR2 as YFSETQ. The CDR3 loop is CASSQQQRDTGELFF. For the CDR3, the DNA is TGCGCCAGCAGCCAACAGCAACGAGACACCGGGGAGCTGTTTTTT.

The chain carries TRBV3-1 (or the pseudogene TRBV3-2) and TRBJ1-1; D may be TRBD1 (5 bases). The CDR3 is made up of 15 amino acids. Germline V lookup: CDR1 LGHDT, CDR2 YNNKEL (reference sequence). Trimming removed 1 base at V and 1 base at J, with 10 bases between. The CDR3 spells CASSQAGGRNTEAFF. In DNA form, the CDR3 reads TGTGCCAGCAGCCAAGCCGGGGGGAGGAACACTGAAGCTTTCTTT.

This clone was seen only a few times. The rearrangement links TRBV25-1 to TRBJ1-3; D is undetermined. Trimming cost V 3 bases and J 2 bases, with 8 bases left between them. Germline V gene data show CDR1 as MGHDK and CDR2 as SYGVNS. The CDR3 is 14 residues long. The CDR3 sequence: CASSDAGPGNTIYF. The CDR3 nucleotides read TGTGCCAGCAGTGACGCTGGCCCTGGAAACACCATATATTTT.

This chain links TRBV4-3 with TRBJ2-6; 12 nucleotides agree with TRBD2. CDR1 is LGHNA, CDR2 YSLEER, per germline. CDR3 length: 19 amino acids. With 4 bases clipped from V and 0 bases from J, the junction kept 7 bases outside the gene matches. The CDR3 reads CASSRGWTSGVSGANVLTF. The CDR3, as DNA: TGCGCCAGCAGCCGGGGCTGGACTAGCGGGGTCTCTGGGGCCAACGTCCTGACTTTC.

This chain uses TRBV11-2 with TRBJ1-2; D gene unclear. This CDR3 has 15 residues. V was clipped by 2 bases and J by 8 bases, with 18 bases between them. Germline CDR1 SGHAT, CDR2 FQNNGV. The CDR3 region is CASSLSDSPGMGYTF. CDR3 sequence (DNA): TGTGCCAGCAGCTTATCGGACTCACCTGGAATGGGCTACACCTTC.

V is TRBV2 and J is TRBJ2-5; D is perhaps TRBD1 (7 bases). This CDR3 contains 13 residues. Germline lookup yields CDR1 SNHLY and CDR2 FYNNEI. V was cut by 6 bases and J by 2 bases, with 10 bases left in between. The CDR3 sequence is CASREGQQETQYF. CDR3 nucleotides: TGTGCCAGCAGGGAGGGACAGCAAGAGACCCAGTACTTC.

The chain recombines TRBV28 with TRBJ2-1; 12 nucleotides agree with TRBD2. Germline V gene data show CDR1 as MDHEN and CDR2 as SYDVKM. The CDR3 spans 15 residues. After removal of 3 bases from V and 7 bases from J, the junction contained 4 bases not matched to a gene. The DNA of the CDR3 is TGTGCCAGCAGTTTGTTGACTAGCGGGAGAAATGAGCAGTTCTTC. Its protein is CASSLLTSGRNEQFF.

The chain links TRBV15 to TRBJ2-7; possible D gene TRBD2, 5 bases. The CDR3 totals 14 residues. Germline lookup yields CDR1 LNHNV and CDR2 YYDKDF (reference sequence). Trimming took off 5 bases at V and 0 bases at J, with 11 bases between the two ends. CDR3 protein: CATSAMRDSYEQYF. The CDR3 DNA reads TGTGCCACCAGCGCAATGAGGGACTCCTACGAGCAGTACTTC.

The J gene is TRBJ2-7, the V gene TRBV19; a possible D gene is TRBD2 (5 bases). Trimming cost V 10 bases and J 8 bases, with 21 bases left between them. The germline V gene encodes CDR1 LNHDA and CDR2 SQIVND (reference sequence). This CDR3 is 13 amino acids long. The CDR3 DNA follows: TGTGCCACCAGTAGTATCGGGGAGTCAAAGCAGTACTTC. Encoded protein: CATSSIGESKQYF.

This rearrangement joins TRBV19 to TRBJ1-1, with a tentative D call TRBD1 (6 bases). The V end lost 3 bases, the J end lost 4 bases, and 18 bases lay between the germline ends. CDR1 LNHDA and CDR2 SQIVND come from the germline V gene (reference sequence). The CDR3 has 16 residues. CDR3 sequence (DNA): TGTGCCAGTAGTATTCAAAATTACAGGGAGGGCACTGAAGCTTTCTTT. Its protein product is CASSIQNYREGTEAFF.

The chain uses TRBV12-3 or TRBV12-4 and TRBJ2-7; 10 bases are a match to TRBD1. CDR3 length: 13 amino acids. Trimming cost V 7 bases and J 5 bases; bases outside gene matches: 5. CDR3 DNA: TGTGCCAGCACCCTGACAGGGGGCCACGAGCAGTACTTC. This codes for CASTLTGGHEQYF.

This chain connects TRBV6-4 to TRBJ1-5, with D perhaps TRBD1 (5 bases). Germline loops: CDR1 MRHNA, CDR2 SNTAGT. V gave up 5 bases and J gave up 4 bases, with 15 bases separating them. The CDR3 covers 15 residues. In DNA, the CDR3 is TGTGCCAGCAGTAGCGACGGGGGTCGAAATCAGCCCCAGCATTTT. Protein: CASSSDGGRNQPQHF.

J is TRBJ1-2 and V is TRBV7-3; 10 bases fit TRBD1. The CDR3 contains 14 residues. Germline values: CDR1 SGHTA, CDR2 FQGTGA. The trim removed 5 bases at V and 7 bases at J, leaving 7 bases unmatched. The CDR3 region has the DNA TGTGCCAGCAGCCCCGGACAGGGGGAAGCTGGCTACACCTTC. Translation gives CASSPGQGEAGYTF.

This clone was found once. The CDR3: CASSFSGGGYTF. CDR3 DNA: TGTGCCAGCAGTTTTTCGGGGGGCGGCTACACCTTC. The J gene is TRBJ1-2, the V gene TRBV27; TRBD1 might be the D (6 bases). V shed 3 bases and J shed 8 bases, with 10 bases lying between them. Germline-derived CDR1 and CDR2 are MNHEY and SMNVEV (reference sequence). The CDR3 loop spans 12 amino acids.

The J gene is TRBJ2-7, the V gene TRBV5-1, with 10 bases identical to TRBD1. This CDR3 is built from 13 residues. Per germline, CDR1 SGHRS and CDR2 YFSETQ. The trim removed 4 bases at V and 4 bases at J, leaving 2 bases unmatched. The CDR3 loop reads CASSLDRGYEQYF. DNA of the CDR3: TGCGCCAGCAGCCTGGACAGGGGGTACGAGCAGTACTTC.

The rearrangement joins TRBV29-1 to TRBJ2-1; TRBD1 aligns across 7 bases. V was clipped by 4 bases and J by 4 bases; unmatched bases: 4. Germline CDR1 is SQVTM and CDR2 is ANQGSEA. This CDR3 has 13 residues. The CDR3 spells CSVGWGQYNEQFF. The CDR3 DNA follows: TGCAGCGTTGGATGGGGACAGTACAATGAGCAGTTCTTC.

This sequence joins TRBV4-3 and TRBJ2-7; D is perhaps TRBD1 (6 bases). Germline CDR1 and CDR2: LGHNA and YSLEER. V was clipped by 4 bases and J by 0 bases, with 19 bases between them. CDR3 length: 17 residues. The CDR3 sequence is CASSLTQAPTGSYEQYF. The CDR3 DNA is TGCGCCAGCAGCCTCACCCAAGCCCCGACAGGCTCCTACGAGCAGTACTTC.

The V gene is TRBV29-1, the J gene TRBJ1-2; TRBD1 might be the D (6 bases). The V end lost 6 bases, the J end lost 6 bases, and 14 bases lay between the germline ends. The CDR3 is 12 residues long. Germline values: CDR1 SQVTM, CDR2 ANQGSEA. As DNA, the CDR3 is TGCAGCGTACAACAGGGAAGAGATGGCTACACCTTC. Translated: CSVQQGRDGYTF. Together with reference TRBV29-1 and TRBJ1-2, the CDR3 gives the full variable domain: SAVISQKPSRDICQRGTSLTIQCQVDSQVTMMFWYRQQPGQSLTLIATANQGSEATYESGFVIDKFPISRPNLTFSTLTVSNMSPEDSSIYLCSVQQGRDGYTFGSGTRLTVV.